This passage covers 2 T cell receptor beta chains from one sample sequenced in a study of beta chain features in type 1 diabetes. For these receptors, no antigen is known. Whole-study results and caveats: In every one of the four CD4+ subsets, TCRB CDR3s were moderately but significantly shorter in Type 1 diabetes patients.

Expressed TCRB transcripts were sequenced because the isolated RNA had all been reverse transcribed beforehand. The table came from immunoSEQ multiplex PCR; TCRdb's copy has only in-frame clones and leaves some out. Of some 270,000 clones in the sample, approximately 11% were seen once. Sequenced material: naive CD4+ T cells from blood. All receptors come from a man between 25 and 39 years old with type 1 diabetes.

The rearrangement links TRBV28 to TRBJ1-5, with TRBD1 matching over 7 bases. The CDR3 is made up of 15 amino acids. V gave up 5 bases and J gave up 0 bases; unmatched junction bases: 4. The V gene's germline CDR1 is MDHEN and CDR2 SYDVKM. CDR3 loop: CASSAGGYSNQPQHF. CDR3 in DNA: TGTGCCAGCAGTGCAGGGGGGTATAGCAATCAGCCCCAGCATTTT.

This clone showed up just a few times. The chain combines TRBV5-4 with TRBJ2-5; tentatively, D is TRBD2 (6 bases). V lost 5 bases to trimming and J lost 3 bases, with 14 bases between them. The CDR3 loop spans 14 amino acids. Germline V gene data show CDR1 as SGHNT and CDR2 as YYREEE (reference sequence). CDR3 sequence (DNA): TGTGCCAGCAGAGAATTTACGGGGGAAGAGACCCAGTACTTC. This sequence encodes CASREFTGEETQYF.